The next 28 T cell receptor beta chains were all read from a single sample in a study of T cell repertoires in cytomegalovirus infection (dated by TCRdb to between 2019 and 2020). Instrument used: Illumina HiSeq 1500. TCRdb handled the public reads itself, with Q25 trimming in fastp and clone calling in MiXCR, and kept productive beta chains. Each CDR3 protein appears once, grouped with its most common genes and DNA. For this sample the table gives over 200,000 distinct CDR3 sequences, of which roughly an eighth were detected only once. About 10% of the sample is taken by the ten largest. The sample consisted of PBMCs. Every receptor here comes from a human donor in good health (CMV status not recorded). Some clones in this sample may be carry-over from other donors' samples.

The sample holds a few counts of this clonotype. The rearrangement uses TRBV9 and TRBJ1-5; 7 nucleotides match TRBD1. The germline V gene has CDR1 SGDLS and CDR2 YYNGEE. This CDR3 is 14 amino acids long. Trimming took 4 bases from V and 5 from J; bases not matched to a gene: 6. CDR3 sequence: CASSRGRGDQPQHF. DNA for the CDR3: TGTGCCAGCAGCCGAGGCAGGGGGGATCAGCCCCAGCATTTT.

The chain has TRBV15 and TRBJ1-1; D uncertain. CDR3 size: 14 residues. V lost 5 bases and J 3 bases, leaving 13 bases between the germline ends. Germline-derived CDR1 and CDR2 are LNHNV and YYDKDF (reference sequence). CDR3 sequence: CATSVPSRDTEAFF. DNA for the CDR3: TGTGCCACCAGCGTTCCCTCCCGGGACACTGAAGCTTTCTTT.

This clonotype came up many times. The gene calls are TRBV4-1 and TRBJ2-1; 12 nucleotides agree with TRBD2. The germline gives CDR1 MGHRA, CDR2 YSYEKL. The CDR3 spans 20 residues. V was pared by 0 bases and J by 0 bases, with 9 bases of the junction left unmatched. CDR3 sequence reads: CASSQDPLAGGANSYNEQFF. CDR3 in DNA: TGCGCCAGCAGCCAAGATCCGCTAGCGGGGGGGGCAAACTCCTACAATGAGCAGTTCTTC.

Many counts were recorded for this clonotype. The chain recombines TRBV7-9 with TRBJ2-3; D is perhaps TRBD2 (5 bases). Deletions cut 5 bases from V and 1 base from J, with 22 bases between. Looked up from germline, CDR1 is SEHNR and CDR2 is FQNEAQ (reference sequence). This CDR3 comprises 18 residues. CDR3: CASSQSSGLAGGTDTQYF. The CDR3 DNA reads TGTGCCAGCAGCCAGTCGAGCGGCCTAGCCGGTGGCACAGATACGCAGTATTTT.

This clonotype was observed at least ten times. The J gene is TRBJ2-1, the V gene TRBV6-5, with D possibly called TRBD1 or TRBD2 (5 bases each). The ends were cut back, 5 bases at V and 8 bases at J, with 16 bases in the middle. In germline, CDR1 is MNHEY, CDR2 SVGAGI. CDR3 length equals 14 residues. CDR3 residues: CASSRLTRDDEQFF. The DNA of the CDR3 is TGTGCCAGCAGTCGCCTTACAAGGGACGATGAGCAGTTCTTC.

This clonotype has only a few counts. The rearrangement joins TRBV28 to TRBJ1-4; TRBD1 matches at 7 bases. The V and J ends lost 5 bases and 6 bases, in that order; junction bases with no gene match: 6. The germline gives CDR1 MDHEN, CDR2 SYDVKM. The CDR3 spans 14 residues. CDR3 nucleotide sequence: TGTGCCAGCAGTGCCACAGGGGCGGATGAAAAACTGTTTTTT. It yields the protein CASSATGADEKLFF.

There are a few counts of this clonotype. The chain recombines TRBV6-2 or TRBV6-3 with TRBJ2-1, with 9 positions matching TRBD2. This CDR3 has 15 residues. Germline V gene lookup returns CDR1 MNHEY and CDR2 SVGEGT. Unmatched junction bases numbered 10, after V lost 5 bases and J lost 8 bases. The CDR3 region is CASSTGTSSGDEQFF. The DNA of the CDR3 is TGTGCCAGCAGTACCGGGACTAGCTCGGGCGATGAGCAGTTCTTC.

The sample holds many counts of this clonotype. The rearrangement links TRBV7-6 to TRBJ2-2; TRBD2 is a possible D gene (5 bases). Trimming shortened V by 3 bases and J by 7 bases, and 15 bases separated the two germline ends. The length of the CDR3 is 15 residues. Germline V gene data show CDR1 as SGHVS and CDR2 as FNYEAQ. CDR3: CASSLGSLGGGELFF. The CDR3 nucleotides read TGTGCCAGCAGCTTGGGCAGCCTCGGAGGCGGGGAGCTGTTTTTT.

This clonotype was seen many times. The rearrangement joins TRBV5-4 to TRBJ2-1, with D tentatively TRBD2 (6 bases). This CDR3 spans 18 amino acids. The V and J ends lost 4 bases and 0 bases respectively, with 20 bases between them. Germline V gives CDR1 SGHNT, CDR2 YYREEE (reference sequence). As DNA, the CDR3 is TGTGCCAGCAGCCCCGGGGGATGGTCAGCCCTCTCCTACAATGAGCAGTTCTTC. Its protein is CASSPGGWSALSYNEQFF.

This clonotype was counted a few times. V is TRBV7-9 and J is TRBJ1-1; D is unresolved. Per germline, CDR1 SEHNR and CDR2 FQNEAQ (reference sequence). CDR3 length: 13 amino acids. With 5 bases removed from V and 7 bases from J, the gap between germline ends came to 14 bases. The CDR3 bases are TGTGCCAGCAGCCCCCCATTAAGGAGTGAAGCTTTCTTT. Protein: CASSPPLRSEAFF.

This clonotype has a count of ten or more. The chain has TRBV6-2 or TRBV6-3 and TRBJ2-6; 10 positions match TRBD1. The ends lost 6 bases at V and 4 bases at J; junction bases unmatched: 9. This CDR3 has 17 residues. Germline CDR1 is MNHEY and CDR2 is SVGEGT. The CDR3 loop is CASRGRQGARGANVLTF. The CDR3 DNA reads TGTGCCAGCAGAGGTAGACAGGGGGCTAGAGGGGCCAACGTCCTGACTTTC.

This clonotype was counted many times. The V gene is TRBV7-3, the J gene TRBJ1-6; D remains unclear. CDR3 length equals 11 residues. The V end lost 5 bases, the J end lost 13 bases, and 9 bases lay between the germline ends. The germline CDR1 and CDR2 sequences are SGHTA and FQGTGA. The DNA of the CDR3 is TGTGCCAGCAGCGTTCCGATCCCCCTCCACTTT. Translating gives CASSVPIPLHF. Full variable domain (remainder filled in from reference TRBV7-3 and TRBJ1-6): GAGVSQTPSNKVTEKGKYVELRCDPISGHTALYWYRQSLGQGPEFLIYFQGTGAADDSGLPNDRFFAVRPEGSVSTLKIQRTERGDSAVYLCASSVPIPLHFGNGTRLTVT.

Only a few counts were recorded for this clonotype. This sequence joins TRBV3-1 and TRBJ2-5; D gene unclear. The CDR3 covers 13 residues. V lost 1 base, J lost 2 bases, and 5 bases lay in between. The germline V gene encodes CDR1 LGHDT and CDR2 YNNKEL (reference sequence). The CDR3 region is CASSQGRQETQYF. CDR3 nucleotide sequence: TGTGCCAGCAGCCAAGGACGGCAAGAGACCCAGTACTTC.

In nucleotides, the CDR3 is TGCAGTGCTAAGGGGACTAGCGGGACTATGTACAATGAGCAGTTCTTC. Translation: CSAKGTSGTMYNEQFF. The chain joins TRBV20-1 to TRBJ2-1; 13 nucleotides agree with TRBD2. Germline V gene data show CDR1 as DFQATT and CDR2 as SNEGSKA (reference sequence). The CDR3 runs 16 residues. J lost 4 bases, V lost 4 bases, and 7 bases had no gene match.

The rearrangement joins TRBV19 to TRBJ2-1, with D perhaps matching TRBD2 (6 bases). This CDR3 comprises 13 residues. Germline V CDR1 and CDR2: LNHDA, SQIVND (reference sequence). Trimming left V 11 bases short and J 11 bases short, with 22 bases between. The CDR3 DNA follows: TGTGCCGTTGACGCCCGGGGGTCTGCTAAGCAGTTCTTC. Its translation: CAVDARGSAKQFF.

The rearrangement uses TRBV4-3 and TRBJ2-4; the D is unclear. This CDR3 contains 18 residues. Germline V gene lookup returns CDR1 LGHNA and CDR2 YSLEER. With 0 bases removed from V and 0 bases from J, the gap between germline ends came to 15 bases. As DNA, the CDR3 is TGCGCCAGCAGCCAAGATAGCACGGCGGCCTTAGCCAAAAACATTCAGTACTTC. This codes for CASSQDSTAALAKNIQYF.

This clonotype has at least ten counts. The gene calls are TRBV7-2 and TRBJ2-3, with 9 positions matching TRBD2. V shed 5 bases and J 4 bases; nucleotides not matched to a gene: 10. This CDR3 is 16 amino acids long. Germline-derived CDR1 and CDR2 are SGHTA and FQGNSA. This CDR3 is CASSLTGTSPADTQYF. Written as DNA, the CDR3 is TGTGCCAGCAGCCTAACCGGGACTAGCCCCGCAGATACGCAGTATTTT. The whole variable domain, filled in from reference TRBV7-2 and TRBJ2-3, reads GAGVSQSPSNKVTEKGKDVELRCDPISGHTALYWYRQSLGQGLEFLIYFQGNSAPDKSGLPSDRFSAERTGGSVSTLTIQRTQQEDSAVYLCASSLTGTSPADTQYFGPGTRLTVL.

This CDR3 is CSAAGTGFNYGYTF. CDR3 sequence (DNA): TGCAGCGCCGCCGGGACAGGCTTTAACTATGGCTACACCTTC. The chain is built from TRBV29-1 and TRBJ1-2; 8 bases fit TRBD1. Germline lookup yields CDR1 SQVTM and CDR2 ANQGSEA. The CDR3 extends over 14 amino acids. Unmatched junction bases numbered 8, after V lost 7 bases and J lost 1 base.

A note on this clonotype: A much larger clone is a single base away; this may be a read error. The chain carries TRBV7-9 and TRBJ2-7; 7 bases match TRBD1. This CDR3 spans 14 amino acids. The germline gives CDR1 SEHNR, CDR2 FQNEAQ (reference sequence). CDR3 region: CASSFVQGESERYF. The CDR3 coding sequence is TGTGCCAGCAGCTTTGTCCAGGGGGAAAGCGAGCGGTACTTC. The whole variable domain, remainder taken from reference TRBV7-9 and TRBJ2-7, is DTGVSQNPRHKITKRGQNVTFRCDPISEHNRLYWYRQTLGQGPEFLTYFQNEAQLEKSRLLSDRFSAERPKGSFSTLEIQRTEQGDSAMYLCASSFVQGESERYFGPGTRLTVT.

The V call is TRBV23-1, the J call TRBJ2-7; D unresolved. TRBV23-1 is an ORF, and what it does is uncertain. Deletions cut 4 bases from V and 7 bases from J, with 8 bases between. This CDR3 has 11 amino acids. The CDR3: CASSPTKEQYF. The CDR3 DNA sequence: TGCGCCAGCAGTCCGACCAAGGAGCAGTACTTC.

The sample holds a few counts of this clonotype. The rearrangement links TRBV12-5 to TRBJ2-1; 8 bases match TRBD2. Germline assignment: CDR1 LGHNT and CDR2 FRNRAP. V trimming: 0 bases; J trimming: 10 bases; junction bases outside the gene matches: 11. The CDR3 runs 16 residues. The CDR3 bases are TGTGCTAGTGGTTTGGTACTCGGGGGGGCTACAGGCGAGCAGTTCTTC. Translation: CASGLVLGGATGEQFF. The variable domain in full, completed from reference TRBV12-5 and TRBJ2-1, reads DARVTQTPRHKVTEMGQEVTMRCQPILGHNTVFWYRQTMMQGLELLAYFRNRAPLDDSGMPKDRFSAEMPDATLATLKIQPSEPRDSAVYFCASGLVLGGATGEQFFGPGTRLTVL.

This clonotype came up many times. The chain combines TRBV7-9 with TRBJ2-5; D is possibly TRBD2 (6 bases). Trimming took off 4 bases at V and 4 bases at J, with 16 bases between the two ends. Germline CDR1 SEHNR, CDR2 FQNEAQ (reference sequence). The CDR3 length is 15 residues. The CDR3 loop is CASSSSGRSGETQYF. The CDR3 DNA follows: TGTGCCAGCAGCTCGTCCGGGAGATCGGGAGAGACCCAGTACTTC.

The chain joins TRBV7-2 to TRBJ2-3; 15 positions agree with TRBD2. Germline CDR1 reads SGHTA; CDR2 reads FQGNSA. J was trimmed by 7 bases and V by 5 bases; bases with no gene match: 10. The CDR3 spans 17 residues. CDR3 DNA sequence: TGTGCCAGCAGCCCCCGGACTAGCGGGAGGGCCGGCAATACGCAGTATTTT. As protein: CASSPRTSGRAGNTQYF.

This clonotype came up a few times. The J gene is TRBJ2-7, the V gene TRBV27; D might be TRBD2 (5 bases). Deletions cut 6 bases from V and 9 bases from J, with 18 bases between. Germline values: CDR1 MNHEY, CDR2 SMNVEV (reference sequence). CDR3 length: 13 residues. The CDR3 DNA is TGTGCCAGCAGGCGAATTGACTACGAGTGGCAGTACTTC. The encoded protein is CASRRIDYEWQYF.

This clonotype was counted between two and nine times. This chain joins TRBV11-3 and TRBJ1-1; D is ambiguous. CDR1 and CDR2 from the germline V gene are SGHNT and YENEEA. CDR3 length: 12 amino acids. V was pared by 5 bases and J by 6 bases, with 10 bases between. Here the CDR3 DNA reads TGTGCCAGCAGCCACCTAGGGTCTGAAGCTTTCTTT. Its protein product is CASSHLGSEAFF.

In this sample, this clonotype turned up many times. This chain links TRBV7-2 with TRBJ1-1, with D unresolved. Germline V gene lookup returns CDR1 SGHTA and CDR2 FQGNSA. The CDR3 has 13 amino acids. Trimming stripped 5 bases from V and 2 bases from J, with 9 bases between. This CDR3 is CASSPGPNTEAFF. Written as DNA, the CDR3 is TGTGCCAGCAGCCCAGGACCTAACACTGAAGCTTTCTTT.

A remark on this clonotype: A clone one base away is much larger, so this may be a read error. This chain links TRBV7-6 with TRBJ1-2; D remains ambiguous. CDR1 is SGHVS, CDR2 FNYEAQ, per germline. V gave up 5 bases and J gave up 0 bases, with 13 bases separating them. The CDR3 length is 15 residues. CDR3 sequence: CASSPCGGTNYGYTF. In DNA, the CDR3 is TGTGCCAGCAGCCCCTGCGGAGGCACTAACTATGGCTACACCTTC.

The chain recombines TRBV19 with TRBJ1-5; 8 bases are a match to TRBD1. Germline CDR1 reads LNHDA; CDR2 reads SQIVND (reference sequence). The CDR3 contains 15 residues. V dropped 3 bases and J dropped 3; count of bases not matched to a gene: 4. CDR3 loop: CASSISGGLNQPQHF. CDR3 sequence (DNA): TGTGCCAGTAGTATCTCAGGGGGCCTCAATCAGCCCCAGCATTTT.